These 23 T cell receptor beta chains were sequenced from one sample in a study of blood T cell repertoires in COVID-19. The repertoire was sequenced with immunoSEQ multiplex PCR; TCRdb's copy has only in-frame clones and lacks some. The sample lists about 160,000 clones, 88% occurring once. The sequenced sample was PBMCs or T cells enriched from blood (not recorded which). Source of these receptors: a woman aged 45-59 years who had recovered from COVID-19.

As DNA, the CDR3 is TGTGCCAGCAGCCCGGACAGGGCGGTTGAGCAGTTCTTC. Translation: CASSPDRAVEQFF. The V call is TRBV7-3, the J call TRBJ2-1; 8 nucleotides agree with TRBD1. This CDR3 has 13 residues. The germline V gene has CDR1 SGHTA and CDR2 FQGTGA. After removal of 5 bases from V and 9 bases from J, the junction contained 6 bases not matched to a gene.

The chain couples TRBV5-6 to TRBJ1-4; tentatively, D is TRBD1 (6 bases). Trimming pared 3 bases from V and 6 bases from J, leaving 15 bases between. Germline CDR1 reads SGHDT; CDR2 reads YYEEEE. CDR3 size: 15 residues. The CDR3 region has the DNA TGTGCCAGCAGCTCAAGGACTGAGGGGGATGAAAAACTGTTTTTT. Translating gives CASSSRTEGDEKLFF.

The chain links TRBV5-5 to TRBJ1-1, with D uncertain. This CDR3 has 14 amino acids. The germline CDR1 and CDR2 sequences are SGHKS and YYEKEE (reference sequence). The V gene lost 1 base and the J gene lost 3 bases, with 10 bases spanning the gap. CDR3 in amino acids: CASSLSPTDTEAFF. CDR3 DNA sequence: TGTGCCAGCAGCTTGTCCCCCACAGACACTGAAGCTTTCTTT.

V gene TRBV7-2 combines with J gene TRBJ1-2; 8 bases are shared with TRBD1. The CDR3 is 15 amino acids. Germline-derived CDR1 and CDR2 are SGHTA and FQGNSA. The ends lost 1 base at V and 8 bases at J; junction bases unmatched: 9. CDR3 in DNA: TGTGCCAGCAGCTTAGGGACAGGGACCTTCGGGGGCTACACCTTC. Amino acid sequence: CASSLGTGTFGGYTF.

This clone was found a few times. CDR3 amino acids: CASSIARGPNQPQHF. The CDR3 DNA reads TGTGCCAGTAGTATTGCCAGGGGGCCTAATCAGCCCCAGCATTTT. This sequence joins TRBV19 and TRBJ1-5; TRBD1 matches 8 bases. CDR3 length: 15 residues. Germline CDR1 and CDR2: LNHDA and SQIVND (reference sequence). With 3 bases clipped from V and 4 bases from J, the junction kept 5 bases outside the gene matches.

The rearrangement links TRBV20-1 to TRBJ1-2; D is ambiguous. With 2 bases removed from V and 6 bases from J, the gap between germline ends came to 7 bases. The CDR3 is 11 amino acids. CDR1 DFQATT and CDR2 SNEGSKA come from the germline V gene (reference sequence). The CDR3 spells CSARSTHGYTF. The DNA for the CDR3 is TGCAGTGCTAGAAGTACACATGGCTACACCTTC.

The chain combines TRBV7-3 with TRBJ2-2, with a weak D call TRBD1 (6 bases). The CDR3 runs to 13 residues. The germline V gene has CDR1 SGHTA and CDR2 FQGTGA. Trimming cost V 5 bases and J 7 bases, with 11 bases left between them. CDR3 sequence (DNA): TGTGCCAGCAGCGAACAGGGCATCGGGGAGCTGTTTTTT. This sequence encodes CASSEQGIGELFF.

The table lists this clone with a count of one. The rearrangement links TRBV27 to TRBJ1-1, with 7 bases identical to TRBD1. The CDR3 length is 13 residues. The junction had 8 bases not matched to a gene; V was cut back by 8 bases and J by 5 bases. CDR1 is MNHEY and CDR2 is SMNVEV in the germline V gene (reference sequence). CDR3 DNA: TGTGCCAGCGGCAGGGGGAGGATGACTGAAGCTTTCTTT. This codes for CASGRGRMTEAFF.

The chain has TRBV10-3 and TRBJ2-5; the match to TRBD2 covers 12 bases. The CDR3 is made up of 14 amino acids. V trimming: 4 bases; J trimming: 5 bases; junction bases outside the gene matches: 2. Germline V CDR1 and CDR2: ENHRY, SYGVKD. For the CDR3, the DNA is TGTGCCATCAGTGCGGGACTAGCGGGCGAGACCCAGTACTTC. Translating gives CAISAGLAGETQYF.

The rearrangement joins TRBV6-5 to TRBJ1-2; no clear D. The CDR3 has 11 residues. Looked up from germline, CDR1 is MNHEY and CDR2 is SVGAGI. V lost 5 bases and J 4 bases, leaving 5 bases between the germline ends. CDR3 amino acids: CASSNSYGYTF. The CDR3 DNA follows: TGTGCCAGCAGTAACAGCTATGGCTACACCTTC.

This clone showed up just once. The chain recombines TRBV5-6 with TRBJ2-5; tentatively, D is TRBD2 (5 bases). Germline V gene sequence: CDR1 SGHDT, CDR2 YYEEEE. Trimming removed 4 bases from V and 3 bases from J, with 19 bases in between. The CDR3 sequence is 16 residues long. The CDR3 reads CASSPPNPGYKETQYF. As DNA, the CDR3 is TGTGCCAGCAGCCCTCCGAATCCGGGATACAAAGAGACCCAGTACTTC.

This chain uses TRBV3-1 (or the pseudogene TRBV3-2) with TRBJ2-7; D remains unclear. CDR3 size: 20 residues. Germline CDR1 is LGHDT and CDR2 is YNNKEL (reference sequence). Trimming took 0 bases from V and 7 from J, leaving 31 bases between them. The CDR3 nucleotides are TGTGCCAGCAGCCAAGACGCATTACGGCTCTCGCAGGTCCGACCTGGGGAGCAGTACTTC. As protein: CASSQDALRLSQVRPGEQYF.

The chain couples TRBV9 to TRBJ2-5, with D uncertain. Germline V gene sequence: CDR1 SGDLS, CDR2 YYNGEE. This CDR3 spans 15 amino acids. The V end was cut by 0 bases, the J end by 2 bases, with 11 bases between. The CDR3 nucleotides are TGTGCCAGCAGCGTAGTGAGCACAGCTCAAGAGACCCAGTACTTC. The encoded protein is CASSVVSTAQETQYF. The full variable domain, its missing parts supplied by reference TRBV9 and TRBJ2-5, is DSGVTQTPKHLITATGQRVTLRCSPRSGDLSVYWYQQSLDQGLQFLIQYYNGEERAKGNILERFSAQQFPDLHSELNLSSLELGDSALYFCASSVVSTAQETQYFGPGTRLLVL.

CDR3 amino acids: CASLGTGLAKNIQYF. The CDR3 DNA follows: TGTGCCAGCTTGGGGACGGGACTTGCCAAAAACATTCAGTACTTC. V and J are TRBV2 and TRBJ2-4, with a tentative D call TRBD2 (6 bases). This CDR3 has 15 residues. V lost 8 bases and J lost 1, with 15 bases in between. Germline V gene lookup returns CDR1 SNHLY and CDR2 FYNNEI.

This clone was observed once. The rearrangement links TRBV15 to TRBJ1-3, with D possibly being TRBD1 (5 bases). The CDR3 runs 17 residues. Germline V lookup: CDR1 LNHNV, CDR2 YYDKDF (reference sequence). V gave up 1 base and J gave up 0 bases, with 13 bases separating them. Here the CDR3 DNA reads TGTGCCACCAGCAGAGGACAGCGCCTAAGCTCTGGAAACACCATATATTTT. Translated: CATSRGQRLSSGNTIYF.

The chain is built from TRBV7-2 and TRBJ1-1, with D possibly being TRBD1 (5 bases). V lost 1 base and J 4 bases, leaving 13 bases between the germline ends. This CDR3 region has 15 residues. Germline V gives CDR1 SGHTA, CDR2 FQGNSA. CDR3 loop: CASSLGVWGGTEAFF. The CDR3 DNA follows: TGTGCCAGCAGCTTAGGGGTGTGGGGGGGCACTGAAGCTTTCTTT.

The V call is TRBV7-8, the J call TRBJ1-1; possibly TRBD1 for D (5 bases). The CDR3 is 11 amino acids. Germline loops: CDR1 SGHVS, CDR2 FQNEAQ. Trimming took off 6 bases at V and 4 bases at J, with 6 bases between the two ends. The CDR3 here is CASRGVTEAFF. In nucleotides, the CDR3 is TGTGCCAGCAGAGGGGTCACTGAAGCTTTCTTT.

The DNA for the CDR3 is TGCGCCAGCAGCCCCGGCGGACAGGGAGGAAATTCACCCCTCCACTTT. Translating gives CASSPGGQGGNSPLHF. The V and J genes are TRBV5-1 and TRBJ1-6; TRBD1 agrees at 8 bases. The V segment lost 4 bases and the J segment 7 bases; nucleotides outside the gene matches: 10. Germline CDR1 and CDR2: SGHRS and YFSETQ. CDR3 size: 16 residues.

The chain links TRBV6-1 to TRBJ1-2; D gene unclear. The CDR3 sequence is 15 residues long. The germline V gene has CDR1 MNHNS and CDR2 SASEGT. Between the trimmed V and J ends, which lost 2 bases and 4 bases, there was a span of 14 bases. The CDR3 DNA sequence: TGTGCCAGCAGTGAATCCTCAGCAGGCCGCTATGGCTACACCTTC. This sequence encodes CASSESSAGRYGYTF.

The CDR3 region is CASSLGSAYGYTF. The DNA for the CDR3 is TGTGCCAGCAGCTTGGGTAGTGCCTATGGCTACACCTTC. The rearrangement uses TRBV5-6 and TRBJ1-2; D unclear. The CDR3 has 13 amino acids. Germline loops: CDR1 SGHDT, CDR2 YYEEEE. V was clipped by 0 bases and J by 4 bases, with 7 bases between them. Supplemented by reference TRBV5-6 and TRBJ1-2, the full variable domain reads DAGVTQSPTHLIKTRGQQVTLRCSPKSGHDTVSWYQQALGQGPQFIFQYYEEEERQRGNFPDRFSGHQFPNYSSELNVNALLLGDSALYLCASSLGSAYGYTFGSGTRLTVV.

This clone was observed a single time. The chain couples TRBV5-6 to TRBJ2-5, with TRBD1 as a possible D gene (5 bases). V was pared by 4 bases and J by 5 bases, with 15 bases between. CDR1 is SGHDT and CDR2 is YYEEEE in the germline V gene. The CDR3 has 14 residues. The CDR3 loop reads CASSLIQGSETQYF. CDR3 nucleotides: TGTGCCAGCAGCCTTATTCAGGGTTCGGAGACCCAGTACTTC. The full variable domain, with the rest looked up from reference TRBV5-6 and TRBJ2-5, is DAGVTQSPTHLIKTRGQQVTLRCSPKSGHDTVSWYQQALGQGPQFIFQYYEEEERQRGNFPDRFSGHQFPNYSSELNVNALLLGDSALYLCASSLIQGSETQYFGPGTRLLVL.

The chain uses TRBV7-2 and TRBJ1-5, with D tentatively TRBD1 (5 bases). V lost 1 base, J lost 7 bases, and 17 bases lay in between. The length of the CDR3 is 16 residues. Germline CDR1 and CDR2: SGHTA and FQGNSA. The chain's CDR3 is CASSLVSTQGRQPQHF. CDR3 coding DNA: TGTGCCAGCAGCTTAGTTAGTACGCAGGGAAGACAGCCCCAGCATTTT.

This clone has just one count. The chain recombines TRBV6-5 with TRBJ1-5; D might be TRBD1 (5 bases). CDR3 length equals 13 residues. In germline, CDR1 is MNHEY, CDR2 SVGAGI. Between the trimmed V and J ends, which lost 5 bases and 5 bases, there was a span of 10 bases. CDR3 protein: CASSLRQYQPQHF. As DNA, the CDR3 is TGTGCCAGCAGTCTACGACAGTATCAGCCCCAGCATTTT.